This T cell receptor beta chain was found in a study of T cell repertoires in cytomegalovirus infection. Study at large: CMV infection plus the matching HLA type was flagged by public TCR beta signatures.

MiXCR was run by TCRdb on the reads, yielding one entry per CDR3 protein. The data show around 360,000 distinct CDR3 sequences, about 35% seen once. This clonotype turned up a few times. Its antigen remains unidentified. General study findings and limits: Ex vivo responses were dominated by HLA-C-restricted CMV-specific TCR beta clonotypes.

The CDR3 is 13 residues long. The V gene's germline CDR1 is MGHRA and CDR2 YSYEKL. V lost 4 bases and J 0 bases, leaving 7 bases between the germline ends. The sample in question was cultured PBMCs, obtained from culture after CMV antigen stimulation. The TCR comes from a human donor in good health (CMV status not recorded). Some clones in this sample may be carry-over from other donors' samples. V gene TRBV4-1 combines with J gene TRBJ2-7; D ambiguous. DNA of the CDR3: TGCGCCAGCAGCCTCAAGGACTCCTACGAGCAGTACTTC. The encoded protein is CASSLKDSYEQYF.